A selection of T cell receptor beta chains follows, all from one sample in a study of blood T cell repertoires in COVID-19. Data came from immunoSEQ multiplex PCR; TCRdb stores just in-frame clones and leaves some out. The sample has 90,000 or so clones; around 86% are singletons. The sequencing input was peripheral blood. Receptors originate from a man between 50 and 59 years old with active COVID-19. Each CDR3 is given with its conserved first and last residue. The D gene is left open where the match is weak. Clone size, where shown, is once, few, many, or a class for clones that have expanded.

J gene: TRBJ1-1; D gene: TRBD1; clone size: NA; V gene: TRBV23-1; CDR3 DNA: TGCGCCAGCCGCCCCAGAGGGGGCAAGAGGACTGAAGCTTTCTTT; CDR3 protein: CASRPRGGKRTEAFF
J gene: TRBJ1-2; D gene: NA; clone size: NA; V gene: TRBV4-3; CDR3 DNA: TGCGCCAGCAGCGAGTTAAGCCAGGACAGCGACTATGGCTACACCTTC; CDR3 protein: CASSELSQDSDYGYTF
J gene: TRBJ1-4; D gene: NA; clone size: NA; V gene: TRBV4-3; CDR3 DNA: TGCGCCAGCAGCCCCTGGGCCCAGGGCCTGAATGAAAAACTGTTTTTT; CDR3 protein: CASSPWAQGLNEKLFF
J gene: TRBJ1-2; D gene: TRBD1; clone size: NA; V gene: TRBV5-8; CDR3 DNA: TGTGCCAGCAGCTTAGACAGGGGGTATGGCTACACCTTC; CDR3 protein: CASSLDRGYGYTF
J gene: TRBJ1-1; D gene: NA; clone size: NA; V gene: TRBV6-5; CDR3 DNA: TGTGCCAGCAGTTCCGACAGGAACACTGAAGCTTTCTTT; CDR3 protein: CASSSDRNTEAFF
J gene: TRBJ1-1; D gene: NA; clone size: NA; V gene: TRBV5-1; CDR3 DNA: TGCGCCAGCAGCTTCCATCAGCGGCCCACTGGAAACACTGAAGCTTTCTTT; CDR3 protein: CASSFHQRPTGNTEAFF
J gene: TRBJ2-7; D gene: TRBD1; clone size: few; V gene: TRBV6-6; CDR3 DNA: TGTGCCAGCCTCGAAGGGGCAGGGGGATTACCAATCAAGCAGTACTTC; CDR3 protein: CASLEGAGGLPIKQYF
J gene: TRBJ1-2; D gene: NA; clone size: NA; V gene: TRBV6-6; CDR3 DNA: TGTGCCAGCAGTAAAGACAGTCTATATGGCTACACCTTC; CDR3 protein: CASSKDSLYGYTF
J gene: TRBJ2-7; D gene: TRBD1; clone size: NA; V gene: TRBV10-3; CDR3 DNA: TGTGCCATCAGTCCCGGACAGGCTTACGAGCAGTACTTC; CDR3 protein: CAISPGQAYEQYF
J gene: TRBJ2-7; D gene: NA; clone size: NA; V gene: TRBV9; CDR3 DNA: TGTGCCAGCAGCGTAGGAGGGCAGAAAGGTTACGAGCAGTACTTC; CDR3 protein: CASSVGGQKGYEQYF
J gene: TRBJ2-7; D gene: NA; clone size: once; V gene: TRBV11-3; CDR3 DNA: TGTGCCAGCAGCCATAGCTCCTACGAGCAGTACTTC; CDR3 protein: CASSHSSYEQYF
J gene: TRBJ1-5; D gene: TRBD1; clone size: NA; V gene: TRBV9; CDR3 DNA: TGTGCCAGCAGCGTAGGGACAGGGGTGGGACAGCCCCAGCATTTT; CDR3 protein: CASSVGTGVGQPQHF
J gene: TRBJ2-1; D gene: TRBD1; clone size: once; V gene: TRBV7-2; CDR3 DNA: TGTGCCAGCAGCTTCCGGGACAGGGGCGGGAATGAGCAGTTCTTC; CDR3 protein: CASSFRDRGGNEQFF
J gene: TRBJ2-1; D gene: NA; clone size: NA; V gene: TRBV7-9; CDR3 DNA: TGTGCCAGCAGCTTCAGGGCAGGGAGGCTCGATGAGCAGTTCTTC; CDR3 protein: CASSFRAGRLDEQFF
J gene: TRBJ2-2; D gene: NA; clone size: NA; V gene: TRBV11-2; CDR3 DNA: TGTGCCAGCAGCCCGACTACCCTCGCCGGGGAGCTGTTTTTT; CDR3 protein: CASSPTTLAGELFF
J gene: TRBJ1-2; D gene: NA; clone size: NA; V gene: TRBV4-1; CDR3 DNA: TGCGCCAGCAGCCAAGATCAGGGCTTCTATGGCTACACCTTC; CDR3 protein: CASSQDQGFYGYTF
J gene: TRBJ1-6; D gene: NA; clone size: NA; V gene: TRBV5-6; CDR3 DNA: TGTGCCAGCAGCTTGGTTGGACAAACGAATAATTCACCCCTCCACTTT; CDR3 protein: CASSLVGQTNNSPLHF
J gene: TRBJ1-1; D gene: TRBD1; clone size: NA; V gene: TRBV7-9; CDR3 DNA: TGTGCCAGCAGCTTCTATGGGACAGGGAACACTGAAGCTTTCTTT; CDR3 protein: CASSFYGTGNTEAFF
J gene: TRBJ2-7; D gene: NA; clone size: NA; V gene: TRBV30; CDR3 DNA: TGTGCCTGGAACCGCGGAGGGCCCGGGTCCTACGAGCAGTACTTC; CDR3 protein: CAWNRGGPGSYEQYF
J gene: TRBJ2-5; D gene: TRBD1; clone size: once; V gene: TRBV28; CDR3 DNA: TGTGCCAGCAGCATCTGGGACAGGGGGAAAGAGACCCAGTACTTC; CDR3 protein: CASSIWDRGKETQYF
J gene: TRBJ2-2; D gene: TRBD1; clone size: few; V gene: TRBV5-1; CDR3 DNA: TGCGCCAGCACAGCCGGGACAGGTGACACCGGGGAGCTGTTTTTT; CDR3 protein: CASTAGTGDTGELFF
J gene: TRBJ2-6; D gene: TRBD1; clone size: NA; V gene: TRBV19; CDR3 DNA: TGTGCCAGTAGTATCGGGACAGGGCACTCTGGGGCCAACGTCCTGACTTTC; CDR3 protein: CASSIGTGHSGANVLTF
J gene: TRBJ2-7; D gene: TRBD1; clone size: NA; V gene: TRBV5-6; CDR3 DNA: TGTGCCAGCAGCGCCGGGACAGGGGGCATCAACGAGCAGTACTTC; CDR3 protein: CASSAGTGGINEQYF
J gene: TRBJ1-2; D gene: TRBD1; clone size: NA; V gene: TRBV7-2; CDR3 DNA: TGTGCCAGCAGCCCCGGGACAGGGGGCTATGGCTACACCTTC; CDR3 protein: CASSPGTGGYGYTF
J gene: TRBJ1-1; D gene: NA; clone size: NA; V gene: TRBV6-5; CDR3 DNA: TGTGCCAGCAGTTACGGGCCGTCGAACACTGAAGCTTTCTTT; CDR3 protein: CASSYGPSNTEAFF
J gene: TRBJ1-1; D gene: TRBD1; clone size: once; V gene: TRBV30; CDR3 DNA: TGTGCCTTAAAGGGACAGGGGAACACTGAAGCTTTCTTT; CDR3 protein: CALKGQGNTEAFF
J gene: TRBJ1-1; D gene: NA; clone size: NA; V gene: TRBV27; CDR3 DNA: TGTGCCAGCAGTTTATCTCCCCAGGCTCGGCCGGGGACTGAAGCTTTCTTT; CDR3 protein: CASSLSPQARPGTEAFF
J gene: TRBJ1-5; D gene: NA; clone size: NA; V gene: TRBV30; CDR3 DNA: TGTGCCTGGGCCCTCGGGACTCTAGGGGATCAGCCCCAGCATTTT; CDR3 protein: CAWALGTLGDQPQHF
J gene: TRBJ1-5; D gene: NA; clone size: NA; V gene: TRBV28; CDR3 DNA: TGTGCCAGCAGTTTATGGACAGGCGAAGTCAATCAGCCCCAGCATTTT; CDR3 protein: CASSLWTGEVNQPQHF
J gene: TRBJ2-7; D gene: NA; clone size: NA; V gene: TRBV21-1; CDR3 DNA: TGTGCCAGCAGCCCCAAAAGGGGGACCAGCTCCTACGAGCAGTACTTC; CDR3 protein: CASSPKRGTSSYEQYF
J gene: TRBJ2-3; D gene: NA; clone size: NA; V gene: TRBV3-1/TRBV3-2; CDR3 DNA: TGTGCCAGCAGCGTGGGAGCATTAGATACGCAGTATTTT; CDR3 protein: CASSVGALDTQYF
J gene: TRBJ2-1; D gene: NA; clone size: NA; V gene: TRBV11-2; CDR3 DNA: TGTGCCACCGGCAGCGCCGGCTACAATGAGCAGTTCTTC; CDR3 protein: CATGSAGYNEQFF
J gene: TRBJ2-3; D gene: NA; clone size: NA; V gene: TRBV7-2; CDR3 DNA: TGTGCCAGCAGCTTCATGCGAACCACAGATACGCAGTATTTT; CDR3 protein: CASSFMRTTDTQYF
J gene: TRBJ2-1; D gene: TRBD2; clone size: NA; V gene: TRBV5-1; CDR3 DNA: TGCGCCAGCAGCGGTAGCGGGGGAGCCTACAATGAGCAGTTCTTC; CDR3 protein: CASSGSGGAYNEQFF
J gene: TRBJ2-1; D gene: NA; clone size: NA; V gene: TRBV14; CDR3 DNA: TGTGCCAGCAGCCAAGGAAATGGGCATGAGCAGTTCTTC; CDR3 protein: CASSQGNGHEQFF
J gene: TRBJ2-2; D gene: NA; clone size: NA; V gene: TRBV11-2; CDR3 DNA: TGTGCCAGCAGCTTGGGCGGGATAACCGGGGAGCTGTTTTTT; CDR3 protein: CASSLGGITGELFF
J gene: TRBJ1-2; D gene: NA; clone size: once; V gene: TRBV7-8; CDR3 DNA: TGTGCCAGCAGCTTAGTGGGGGGGAACTATGGCTACACCTTC; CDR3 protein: CASSLVGGNYGYTF
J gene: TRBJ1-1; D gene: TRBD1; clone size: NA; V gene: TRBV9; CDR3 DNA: TGTGCCAGCAGCGCCAGACAGGGCAGGAACACTGAAGCTTTCTTT; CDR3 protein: CASSARQGRNTEAFF